These 4 T cell receptor beta chains came from one sample sequenced in a study of blood T cell repertoires in COVID-19. TCRdb's table, derived via immunoSEQ multiplex PCR, lists solely in-frame clones and lacks some. Of 130,000 or so clones in the sample, roughly four fifths were seen once. Sequenced sample: peripheral blood. These receptor sequences come from a human donor in a cohort sampled during active COVID-19.

The chain is built from TRBV29-1 and TRBJ2-7; 8 bases line up with TRBD2. Trimming removed 4 bases from V and 4 bases from J; junction bases left unmatched: 6. CDR3 length: 13 residues. Per the germline V gene, CDR1 is SQVTM and CDR2 is ANQGSEA. CDR3 protein: CSVGYGGGYEQYF. For the CDR3, the DNA is TGCAGCGTTGGCTACGGGGGGGGGTACGAGCAGTACTTC.

This chain connects TRBV6-2 or TRBV6-3 to TRBJ2-3, with D tentatively TRBD1 (5 bases). V was cut by 2 bases and J by 3 bases, with 6 bases left in between. The germline V gene encodes CDR1 MNHEY and CDR2 SVGEGT. The CDR3 is 13 amino acids. DNA of the CDR3: TGTGCCAGCAGTTACGGACAAACAGATACGCAGTATTTT. Translation gives CASSYGQTDTQYF.

The J gene is TRBJ2-1, the V gene TRBV20-1; no clear D. Germline V gene data show CDR1 as DFQATT and CDR2 as SNEGSKA (reference sequence). Trimming pared 0 bases from V and 7 bases from J, leaving 4 bases between. The CDR3 is 11 amino acids. As DNA, the CDR3 is TGCAGTGCTAGAGATCTGAATGAGCAGTTCTTC. It translates to CSARDLNEQFF.

The gene calls are TRBV19 and TRBJ2-7, with 9 bases fitting TRBD2. Germline CDR1 reads LNHDA; CDR2 reads SQIVND (reference sequence). The CDR3 sequence is 16 residues long. Germline trimming cut 9 bases from V and 5 bases from J; bases unmatched to any gene: 17. CDR3 region: CASLDLPSGEPNEQYF. The CDR3 region has the DNA TGTGCCAGCTTGGACCTCCCTAGCGGGGAGCCTAACGAGCAGTACTTC.